This is a list of T cell receptor beta chains from one sample in a study of cytomegalovirus exposure and HLA in healthy donors. This table comes from immunoSEQ multiplex PCR, and its TCRdb copy is limited to in-frame clones, with some not included. The top ten clones hold around 5.4% of a sample with around 150,000 clones, over 75% of them seen once. The sample comprised PBMCs. The origin of the receptors is a young man in good health and CMV-seropositive. The CDR3 runs from the conserved cysteine through the conserved F or W. D genes are given only for firm matches. Where a row states a size, it is once, few, many or the class of an expanded clone; other rows omit it.

clone_size d_call j_call v_call cdr3_aa cdr3_nt
NA TRBD2 TRBJ2-4 TRBV2 CASRPAGVAKNIQYF TGTGCCAGCAGGCCAGCGGGAGTAGCCAAAAACATTCAGTACTTC
NA NA TRBJ2-1 TRBV6-5 CASSYDREASNEQFF TGTGCCAGCAGTTACGACAGGGAGGCTAGCAATGAGCAGTTCTTC
NA NA TRBJ1-5 TRBV28 CASSARLEPQHF TGTGCCAGCAGCGCGAGGTTGGAGCCCCAGCATTTT
NA TRBD1 TRBJ2-1 TRBV29-1 CSVRGGTGASFEQFF TGCAGCGTTCGAGGGGGGACAGGGGCATCTTTTGAGCAGTTCTTC
once TRBD2 TRBJ2-7 TRBV7-9 CASSPTESWGGEQYF TGTGCCAGCAGCCCCACCGAGAGCTGGGGGGGCGAGCAGTACTTC
NA NA TRBJ1-2 TRBV27 CASSRRGYGYTF TGTGCCAGCAGTCGAAGGGGCTATGGCTACACCTTC
NA TRBD1 TRBJ1-2 TRBV6-5 CASRETGDYGYTF TGTGCCAGCAGGGAAACAGGGGACTATGGCTACACCTTC
NA TRBD2 TRBJ2-5 TRBV13 CASSLGRTSAVETQYF TGTGCCAGCAGCTTAGGCCGGACTAGCGCGGTAGAGACCCAGTACTTC
NA NA TRBJ2-2 TRBV4-2 CASSQESSFPGELFF TGTGCCAGCAGCCAAGAGTCTAGTTTTCCCGGGGAGCTGTTTTTT
NA TRBD2 TRBJ2-5 TRBV29-1 CSVEGTSGRARETQYF TGCAGCGTTGAAGGGACTAGCGGGAGGGCCCGCGAGACCCAGTACTTC
few TRBD1 TRBJ2-7 TRBV7-9 CASSNRDRGTYEQYF TGTGCCAGCAGCAACCGGGACAGGGGAACATACGAGCAGTACTTC
NA TRBD2 TRBJ2-3 TRBV5-1 CASSPGLAGGVGTDTQYF TGCGCCAGCAGCCCTGGACTAGCGGGAGGTGTGGGCACAGATACGCAGTATTTT
few TRBD1 TRBJ1-6 TRBV2 CASSTGGSYNSPLHF TGTGCCAGCAGTACAGGGGGCTCCTATAATTCACCCCTCCACTTT
NA NA TRBJ2-4 TRBV5-1 CASSLNTPGNSQYF TGCGCCAGCAGCTTGAACACCCCGGGAAACAGTCAGTACTTC
NA TRBD1 TRBJ1-1 TRBV6-5 CASSYSMTGGMAGAFF TGTGCCAGCAGTTACTCGATGACAGGGGGCATGGCTGGAGCTTTCTTT
NA TRBD1 TRBJ2-5 TRBV29-1 CSVRPRGQGIGETQYF TGCAGCGTTCGACCTCGGGGACAGGGAATAGGGGAGACCCAGTACTTC
NA NA TRBJ1-1 TRBV5-6 CASSLGRPGREAFF TGTGCCAGCAGCTTGGGCAGACCGGGTCGTGAAGCTTTCTTT